Below, one T cell receptor (beta chain) is given with its context. This sample stems from a study of blood T cell repertoires in COVID-19. On the study more broadly: T cells, B-cell-depleted T cells, or PBMCs provided the cDNA or gDNA that served as material.

The CDR3 covers 15 residues. Germline values: CDR1 ENHRY, CDR2 SYGVKD. Trimming cost V 0 bases and J 6 bases; bases outside gene matches: 1. Under the authors' procedure: Researchers report that nucleated cell counts were estimated from reference gene primer amplification. Only in-frame clones appear in the TCRdb table, and some are missing; sequencing was by immunoSEQ multiplex PCR. That table gives V, J and clone size, and the DNA gave D and trimming. The repertoire has approximately 8,000 clones, about 70% of them found once; the top ten carry roughly 17%. The receptor was derived from a human donor in a cohort sampled during active COVID-19. The sequencing sample was made of peripheral blood. The chain employs TRBV10-3 and TRBJ2-5; the match to TRBD2 covers 13 bases. The CDR3 spells CAISESTSGRKTQYF. CDR3 DNA sequence: TGTGCCATCAGTGAGTCGACTAGCGGGAGGAAGACCCAGTACTTC.